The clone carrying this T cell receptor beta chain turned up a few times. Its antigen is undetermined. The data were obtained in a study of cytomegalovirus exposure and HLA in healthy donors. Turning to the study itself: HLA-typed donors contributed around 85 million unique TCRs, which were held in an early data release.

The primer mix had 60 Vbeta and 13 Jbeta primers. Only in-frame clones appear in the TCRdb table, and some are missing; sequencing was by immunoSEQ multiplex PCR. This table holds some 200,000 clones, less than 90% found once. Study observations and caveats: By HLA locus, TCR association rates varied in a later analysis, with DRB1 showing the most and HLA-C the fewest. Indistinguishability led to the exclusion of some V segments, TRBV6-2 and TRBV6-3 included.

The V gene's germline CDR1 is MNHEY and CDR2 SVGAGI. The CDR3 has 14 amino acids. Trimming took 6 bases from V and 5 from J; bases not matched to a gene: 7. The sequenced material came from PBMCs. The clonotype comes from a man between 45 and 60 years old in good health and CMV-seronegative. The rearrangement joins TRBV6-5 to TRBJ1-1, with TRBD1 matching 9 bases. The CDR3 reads CASSPGQGWTEAFF. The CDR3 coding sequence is TGTGCCAGCAGCCCGGGACAGGGTTGGACTGAAGCTTTCTTT.